These T cell receptor beta chains were read from a single sample in a study of cytomegalovirus exposure and HLA in healthy donors. Only in-frame clones appear in the TCRdb table, and some are missing; sequencing was by immunoSEQ multiplex PCR. The sample consists of 120,000 or so clones, less than 85% of them appearing once. Sequencing was done on a sample of PBMCs. Every receptor here comes from a man aged 30-40 years in good health and CMV-seronegative. CDR3s include the opening cysteine and the closing phenylalanine or tryptophan. A D gene is named only where the DNA matches it firmly. The listing skips clone size in some rows; elsewhere it reads once, few, many or a size class.

cdr3_aa cdr3_nt j_call d_call clone_size v_call
CASTPRGSHQPQHF TGTGCCAGTACCCCTCGGGGTAGCCATCAGCCCCAGCATTTT TRBJ1-5 - - TRBV19
CASSPTSGVYNEQFF TGTGCCAGCAGCCCTACTAGCGGGGTGTACAATGAGCAGTTCTTC TRBJ2-1 TRBD2 - TRBV2
CASSSPGQGRSNQPQHF TGTGCCAGCAGTTCCCCGGGACAGGGTAGAAGCAATCAGCCCCAGCATTTT TRBJ1-5 TRBD1 - TRBV28
CASSQGLAGSSYEQYF TGCGCCAGCAGCCAAGGACTAGCCGGTAGCTCCTACGAGCAGTACTTC TRBJ2-7 TRBD2 once TRBV4-1
CASSTGGSSGEQYF TGTGCCAGCTCTACAGGGGGATCGTCGGGGGAGCAGTACTTC TRBJ2-7 TRBD1 - TRBV18
CATSLDSRRDEQYF TGTGCCACCTCCTTGGACAGTCGGCGAGACGAGCAGTACTTC TRBJ2-7 - - TRBV19
CASSPSGGGTYEQYF TGCGCCAGCAGCCCTTCCGGCGGGGGCACCTACGAGCAGTACTTC TRBJ2-7 - few TRBV4-1
CASSLSSGANVLTF TGTGCCAGCAGTTTGAGCTCTGGGGCCAACGTCCTGACTTTC TRBJ2-6 - - TRBV28
CASSYSGADRELFF TGTGCCAGCAGTTACTCTGGAGCCGACCGGGAGCTGTTTTTT TRBJ2-2 - - TRBV6-5
CASSHRSHRGRPYEQYF TGTGCCAGCAGCCACCGCTCCCACAGGGGGCGCCCGTACGAGCAGTACTTC TRBJ2-7 TRBD1 - TRBV7-6
CASSQGARGTYTGELFF TGCGCCAGCAGCCAAGGTGCCAGGGGGACTTACACCGGGGAGCTGTTTTTT TRBJ2-2 - - TRBV4-3
CASSLGDRGMETQYF TGTGCCAGCAGCTTGGGGGACAGGGGCATGGAGACCCAGTACTTC TRBJ2-5 TRBD1 - TRBV5-4
CASSVPGPQFF TGTGCCAGCAGTGTGCCGGGTCCGCAGTTCTTC TRBJ2-1 - - TRBV2
CASSLIGGLETQYF TGCGCCAGCAGCCTGATAGGCGGTTTGGAGACCCAGTACTTC TRBJ2-5 - - TRBV5-1
CASSLTGTTQETQYF TGTGCCAGCAGCTTAACCGGGACAACACAAGAGACCCAGTACTTC TRBJ2-5 - - TRBV7-9
CASSLGTGVGQPQNF TGCGCCAGCAGCTTGGGGACAGGGGTGGGTCAGCCCCAGAATTTT TRBJ1-5 TRBD1 - TRBV5-1
CASYPGTGSYEQYF TGTGCCAGCTACCCCGGGACAGGTTCCTACGAGCAGTACTTC TRBJ2-7 TRBD1 - TRBV2
CASSPPWDRETEKLFF TGTGCCAGCAGCCCCCCTTGGGACAGGGAGACTGAAAAACTGTTTTTT TRBJ1-4 TRBD1 - TRBV7-9
CASSQGQGAYEQYF TGCGCCAGCAGCCAAGGACAGGGGGCCTACGAGCAGTACTTC TRBJ2-7 TRBD1 - TRBV4-1
CASSLGRGRGYTF TGTGCCAGCAGCTTGGGTAGGGGCAGAGGCTACACCTTC TRBJ1-2 - - TRBV5-8
CASSSTGINSPLHF TGTGCCAGCAGCTCGACAGGGATCAATTCACCCCTCCACTTT TRBJ1-6 TRBD1 - TRBV7-2
CSVRQGNGDTQYF TGCAGCGTAAGACAGGGGAATGGAGATACGCAGTATTTT TRBJ2-3 TRBD1 - TRBV29-1
CASSQEQGWPYEQYF TGCGCCAGCAGCCAAGAACAGGGGTGGCCCTACGAGCAGTACTTC TRBJ2-7 TRBD1 - TRBV4-3
CASSIGQGSYEQYF TGTGCCAGTAGTATTGGACAGGGGTCTTACGAGCAGTACTTC TRBJ2-7 TRBD1 - TRBV19
CASSFLSGSYEQYF TGCGCCAGCAGCTTCCTTAGCGGGTCCTACGAGCAGTACTTC TRBJ2-7 TRBD2 once TRBV5-1
CASSGDPGQPQHF TGTGCCAGTAGCGGCGACCCAGGGCAGCCCCAGCATTTT TRBJ1-5 - - TRBV19
CASSKLPGKDDTEAFF TGTGCCAGCAGCAAGCTGCCCGGGAAGGACGACACTGAAGCTTTCTTT TRBJ1-1 - - TRBV21-1
CASSLLSPGQGAGYEQYF TGTGCCAGCAGTTTATTGTCCCCGGGACAGGGGGCCGGCTACGAGCAGTACTTC TRBJ2-7 TRBD1 - TRBV27